This T cell receptor beta chain was observed in a study of blood T cell repertoires in COVID-19. Study overall: COVID-19 samples collected from the United States, Italy and Spain covered acute and convalescent phases. Sources were T cells, B-cell-depleted T cells, or PBMCs; the material itself was cDNA or gDNA.

This CDR3 region has 15 residues. Germline trimming cut 6 bases from V and 4 bases from J; bases unmatched to any gene: 8. Germline V gives CDR1 SNHLY, CDR2 FYNNEI. Authors' processing steps: Quantification of nucleated cells was approximated via reference gene primer amplification. Here immunoSEQ multiplex PCR was the method, and the copy in TCRdb shows in-frame clones only, minus some. That table furnishes V, J and clone size, whereas the DNA furnished D and trimming. Here the sample spans roughly 200,000 clones, 65% to 90% being singletons. V usage is TRBV2 and J usage is TRBJ2-3; 9 nucleotides agree with TRBD2. What was sequenced was peripheral blood. The sequence came from a human donor in a cohort sampled during active COVID-19. The CDR3 loop reads CASRRREGVADTQYF. The CDR3 region has the DNA TGTGCCAGCAGGCGGCGGGAGGGAGTGGCAGATACGCAGTATTTT.